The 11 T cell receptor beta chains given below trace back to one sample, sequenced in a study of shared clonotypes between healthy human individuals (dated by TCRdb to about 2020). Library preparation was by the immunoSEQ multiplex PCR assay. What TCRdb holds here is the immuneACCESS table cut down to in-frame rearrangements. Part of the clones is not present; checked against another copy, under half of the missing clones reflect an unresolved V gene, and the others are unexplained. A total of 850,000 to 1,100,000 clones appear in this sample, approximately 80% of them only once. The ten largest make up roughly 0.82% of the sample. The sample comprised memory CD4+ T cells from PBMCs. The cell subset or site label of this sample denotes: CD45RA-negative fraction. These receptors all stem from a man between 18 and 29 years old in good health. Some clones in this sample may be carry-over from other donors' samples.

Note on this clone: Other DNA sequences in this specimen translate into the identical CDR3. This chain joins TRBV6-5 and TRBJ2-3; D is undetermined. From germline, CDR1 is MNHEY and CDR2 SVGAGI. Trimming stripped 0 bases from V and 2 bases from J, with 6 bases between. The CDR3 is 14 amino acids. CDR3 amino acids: CASSYSGFTDTQYF. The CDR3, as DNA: TGTGCCAGCAGTTACTCCGGGTTCACAGATACGCAGTATTTT.

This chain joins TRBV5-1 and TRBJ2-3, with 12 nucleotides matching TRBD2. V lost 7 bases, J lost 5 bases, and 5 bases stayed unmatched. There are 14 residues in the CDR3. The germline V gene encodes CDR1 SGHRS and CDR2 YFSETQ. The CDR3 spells CASGPSGRGDTQYF. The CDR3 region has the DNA TGCGCCAGCGGCCCTAGCGGGAGGGGAGATACGCAGTATTTT.

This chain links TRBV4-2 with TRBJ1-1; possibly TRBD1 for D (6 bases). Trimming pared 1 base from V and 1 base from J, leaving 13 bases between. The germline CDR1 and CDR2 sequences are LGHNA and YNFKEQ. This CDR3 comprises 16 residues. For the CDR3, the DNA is TGTGCCAGCAGCCAAGCAACCGGACAGCCGAACACTGAAGCTTTCTTT. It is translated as CASSQATGQPNTEAFF.

The CDR3 region is CASSPRQGSSGANVLTF. CDR3 in DNA: TGTGCCAGCTCACCACGACAGGGGAGCTCTGGGGCCAACGTCCTGACTTTC. The chain carries TRBV18 and TRBJ2-6; 8 bases map to TRBD1. Germline V gives CDR1 KGHSH, CDR2 LQKENI. The CDR3 is made up of 17 amino acids. Trimming took 1 base from V and 0 from J; bases not matched to a gene: 2.

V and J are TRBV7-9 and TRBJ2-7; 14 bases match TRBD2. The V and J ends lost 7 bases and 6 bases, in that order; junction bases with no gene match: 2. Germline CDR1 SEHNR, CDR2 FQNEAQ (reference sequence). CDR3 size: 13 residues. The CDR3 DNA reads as TGTGCCAGCAAAGGGACTAGCGGGAGCGAGCAGTACTTC. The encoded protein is CASKGTSGSEQYF.

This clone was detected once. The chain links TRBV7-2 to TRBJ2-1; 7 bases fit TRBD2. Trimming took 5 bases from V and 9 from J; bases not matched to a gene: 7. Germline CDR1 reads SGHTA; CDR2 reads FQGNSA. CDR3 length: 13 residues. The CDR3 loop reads CASSPRRGVEQFF. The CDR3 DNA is TGTGCCAGCAGCCCTCGTCGGGGGGTTGAGCAGTTCTTC.

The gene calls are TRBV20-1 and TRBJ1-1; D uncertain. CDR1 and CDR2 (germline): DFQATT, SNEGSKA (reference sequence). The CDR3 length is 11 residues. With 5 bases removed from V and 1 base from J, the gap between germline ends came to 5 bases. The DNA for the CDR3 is TGCAGTGCTTTAGCGAACACTGAAGCTTTCTTT. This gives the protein CSALANTEAFF.

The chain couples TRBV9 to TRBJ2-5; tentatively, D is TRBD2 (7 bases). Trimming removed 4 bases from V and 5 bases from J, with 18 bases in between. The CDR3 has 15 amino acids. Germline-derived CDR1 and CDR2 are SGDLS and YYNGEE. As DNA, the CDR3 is TGTGCCAGCAGCCGGTCGGGACCGGGGGGCGAGACCCAGTACTTC. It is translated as CASSRSGPGGETQYF.

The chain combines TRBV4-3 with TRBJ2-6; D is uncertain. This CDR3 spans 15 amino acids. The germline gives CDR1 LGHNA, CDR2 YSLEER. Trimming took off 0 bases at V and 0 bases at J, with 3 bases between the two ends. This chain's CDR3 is CASSQDHSGANVLTF. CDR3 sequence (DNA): TGCGCCAGCAGCCAAGACCACTCTGGGGCCAACGTCCTGACTTTC.

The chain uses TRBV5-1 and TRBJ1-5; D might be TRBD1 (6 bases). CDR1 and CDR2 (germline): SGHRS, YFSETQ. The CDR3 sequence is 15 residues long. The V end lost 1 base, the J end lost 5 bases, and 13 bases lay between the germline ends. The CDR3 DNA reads TGCGCCAGCAGCTTGACAGGGTTGAGTGATCAGCCCCAGCATTTT. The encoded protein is CASSLTGLSDQPQHF.

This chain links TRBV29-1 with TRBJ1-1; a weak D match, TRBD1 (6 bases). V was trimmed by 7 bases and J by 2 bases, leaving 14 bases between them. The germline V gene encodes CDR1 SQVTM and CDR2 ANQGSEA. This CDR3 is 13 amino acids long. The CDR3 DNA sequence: TGCAGCGGTCAGGGGTCCCCTAACACTGAAGCTTTCTTT. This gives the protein CSGQGSPNTEAFF.